This entry describes one T cell receptor beta chain. Its specific antigen is unknown. The sample holds no much larger clone one base away, and base qualities are not on file. This sample stems from a study of T cell clones after liver transplantation (dated by TCRdb to 2018 to 2020). At the level of the whole study: ITN030ST, the source of the samples, was a randomized trial that attempted immunosuppression withdrawal within 2 years of liver transplantation. As an antigen-independent comparator for the donor-reactive sequences, third party-reactive TCRbeta sequences from pre-transplant MLRs were identified as well. Blood samples were collected pre-transplant, pre-randomization before withdrawal, and post-randomization after either complete withdrawal or failed withdrawal. A cohort of 8 liver transplant recipients was studied, of whom 3 were classified as tolerant and 5 as non-tolerant. The subjects received no induction therapy and were kept on standard immunosuppression until randomization at 12-24 months post-transplant. Of the eight recipients, three were HCV-positive, while the remaining recipients had been transplanted for non-autoimmune, non-viral indications. Donor-reactive T cell clones were identified by TCRbeta sequencing following a pre-transplant mixed lymphocyte reaction and were subsequently tracked in post-transplant blood. Tolerance was defined as complete withdrawal of immunosuppression for at least one year without a rise in liver enzymes beyond twice the upper limit of normal. The study at large found these results: Donor-reactive sequences declined more than third party-reactive ones, suggesting partial antigen-specific deletion unrelated to withdrawal success. Because no allograft tissue specimens were available, donor-reactive T cells may have migrated into the graft instead of being deleted. When repertoire turnover was taken into account, detection of donor-reactive sequences was significantly reduced in 7 of 8 subjects for CD4 and in 8 of 8 subjects for CD8. A significant post-transplant decrease in circulating donor-reactive CD4 TCRbeta sequences was observed in most of the 8 subjects, irrespective of tolerance or HCV status. Low numbers of available donor cells limited the measurable donor-reactive repertoire in two subjects. Because of small, heterogeneous patient numbers and non-standardized post-transplant time points, the conclusions were only preliminary.

The sample's time point label, decoded: pre-transplant. Thawed unstimulated PBMCs were stained for CD3, CD4 and CD8 and FACS-sorted into CD3+CD4+ and CD3+CD8+ populations. Each of the 8 studied subjects was randomized to immunosuppression withdrawal. Genomic DNA was isolated with the Qiagen DNeasy Blood and Tissue Kit. Reading from cysteine to phenylalanine, the CDR3 counts 12 amino acids. Just CDR3 DNA is preserved here, 36 bases in frame from base 1. CDR1 and CDR2, looked up from the germline V gene, are SGHDT and YYEEEE. Frozen genomic DNA underwent high-throughput TCRbeta CDR3 sequencing by immunoSEQ, including PCR amplification, mapping, bias correction and internal controls. From the authors' description of their analysis: Only productive rearrangements were retained, and each unique TCRbeta sequence was defined by its CDR3 nucleotide sequence together with its V and J gene. For classification of a sequence as donor-reactive, at least 5-fold expansion in CFSE-low cells relative to unstimulated pre-transplant cells and a frequency of at least 0.01% were required. Minimum frequency thresholds were set for each subject based on the unstimulated sample with the lowest template count, ensuring at least 90% detection power. Jensen-Shannon divergence between the top 1000 TCRbeta sequences post-transplant and pre-transplant was used to measure repertoire turnover. Two-sided Fisher's exact tests were used to test for changes in how often donor-reactive sequences were detected. Drawn from immuneACCESS, this table holds only the in-frame rearrangements with V and J called that TCRdb kept. Clones are partly lost; checked studies trace under half to an unresolved V gene and leave the rest unexplained. For V, J and clone size, that table is used; D and trimming come from the DNA. The sample contains 70,000 to 80,000 clones, 90% of them found a single time. The leading ten clones occupy approximately 2.5% of the sample.

The clonotype was recovered from a human donor who received a liver transplant. This specimen consisted of CD4+ T cells from blood, obtained before liver transplant. This receptor chain uses TRBV5-6 and TRBJ2-7; the D gene lacks a confident call. The CDR3 region has the sequence CASHRPNYEQYF. Here is the DNA: TGTGCGTCCCACCGGCCTAATTACGAGCAGTACTTC. The entire variable domain, with the stretches around the CDR3 drawn from the reference TRBV5-6 and TRBJ2-7 proteins, is DAGVTQSPTHLIKTRGQQVTLRCSPKSGHDTVSWYQQALGQGPQFIFQYYEEEERQRGNFPDRFSGHQFPNYSSELNVNALLLGDSALYLCASHRPNYEQYFGPGTRLTVT.